These 11 T cell receptor beta chains came from one sample sequenced in a study of T cells in Graves' hyperthyroidism and ophthalmopathy. RNA transcripts were the template for amplifying TCR beta CDR3 regions. Initially, a first-round RT-PCR of the TCR CDR3 employed the HTBI primer set. TCRdb independently ran MiXCR on the multiplex PCR reads; one entry per CDR3 protein. The sample holds roughly 100,000 distinct CDR3 sequences; roughly 47% are singletons and the top ten take about 25%. What was sequenced was blood. The receptor source for this set is a man between 40 and 49 years old with Graves' hyperthyroidism.

With respect to this clonotype: A single base separates this from a much larger clone, so it may be a read error. V gene TRBV7-4 combines with J gene TRBJ1-2, with unresolved D. Trimming stripped 6 bases from V and 3 bases from J, with 11 bases between. Germline CDR1 and CDR2: SGHVT and SQSDAQ. CDR3 length: 13 residues. Written as DNA, the CDR3 is TGTGCCAGCAGTCTATCAGACTACTATGGCTACACCTTC. Protein sequence: CASSLSDYYGYTF.

In its sample, this clonotype was seen many times. This chain joins TRBV7-2 and TRBJ1-2, with no clear D. The CDR3 covers 15 residues. Trimming took 1 base from V and 0 from J, leaving 9 bases between them. CDR1 and CDR2 from the germline V gene are SGHTA and FQGNSA. This chain's CDR3 is CASSLVLAANYGYTF. CDR3 DNA sequence: TGTGCCAGCAGCTTAGTGCTGGCCGCTAACTATGGCTACACCTTC.

J is TRBJ1-3 and V is TRBV5-5; 10 bases map to TRBD1. The trim removed 2 bases at V and 0 bases at J, leaving 5 bases unmatched. In germline, CDR1 is SGHKS, CDR2 YYEKEE (reference sequence). The CDR3 loop spans 17 amino acids. CDR3 protein: CASSFRTGGSSGNTIYF. Here the CDR3 DNA reads TGTGCCAGCAGCTTTCGGACAGGGGGAAGCTCTGGAAACACCATATATTTT.

This clonotype appeared many times. The V call is TRBV20-1, the J call TRBJ2-2; the match to TRBD1 covers 7 bases. CDR1 and CDR2 from the germline V gene are DFQATT and SNEGSKA (reference sequence). This CDR3 contains 16 residues. The junction had 15 bases not matched to a gene; V was cut back by 6 bases and J by 5 bases. The DNA for the CDR3 is TGCAGTGCCGTAGCACGGCAGGGGGTAGGGACCGGGGAGCTGTTTTTT. It encodes CSAVARQGVGTGELFF.

There are many counts of this clonotype. In DNA, the CDR3 is TGTGCCACCAGCAGAGATTGGACTAGCGGGGGGAAATCGCCCGGGGAGCTGTTTTTT. Its translation: CATSRDWTSGGKSPGELFF. The J gene is TRBJ2-2, the V gene TRBV15; TRBD2 agrees at 14 bases. With V trimmed by 0 bases and J by 6 bases, 9 bases remained unmatched. The CDR3 covers 19 residues. CDR1 is LNHNV and CDR2 is YYDKDF in the germline V gene (reference sequence).

Remarks on this clonotype: A read error is possible here, since a much larger clone lies one base away. The chain recombines TRBV12-3 or TRBV12-4 with TRBJ1-2, with D possibly being TRBD1 (5 bases). The CDR3 runs 15 residues. Between the trimmed V and J ends, which lost 5 bases and 4 bases, there was a span of 17 bases. CDR3: CASSRRGQLSYGYTF. The CDR3 bases are TGTGCCAGCAGTCGCCGCGGACAACTTAGCTATGGCTACACCTTC.

There are many counts of this clonotype. Here the CDR3 omits its conserved ending phenylalanine or tryptophan, so a read error is the likely source. No DNA is shown, since the ends of the CDR3 on it are uncertain; the CDR3 is the one TCRdb lists. The rearrangement joins TRBV5-6 to TRBJ1-2; the table's D call, TRBD1, was not checked against the DNA. Germline CDR1 and CDR2: SGHDT and YYEEEE. The CDR3 totals 16 residues, both ends included. The CDR3 loop reads CASSFLGQGARGTSEI.

This clonotype showed up many times. This chain links TRBV14 with TRBJ2-7, with a weak D call TRBD2 (5 bases). The V and J ends lost 6 bases and 3 bases respectively, with 12 bases between them. The V gene's germline CDR1 is SGHDN and CDR2 FVKESK. This CDR3 has 13 amino acids. The CDR3 loop is CASRASGDYEQYF. The DNA of the CDR3 is TGTGCCAGCAGGGCGTCCGGGGACTACGAGCAGTACTTC. Based on the CDR3 plus reference TRBV14 and TRBJ2-7, the full variable domain is EAGVTQFPSHSVIEKGQTVTLRCDPISGHDNLYWYRRVMGKEIKFLLHFVKESKQDESGMPNNRFLAERTGGTYSTLKVQPAELEDSGVYFCASRASGDYEQYFGPGTRLTVT.

As regards this clonotype: A read error may account for a junction end that differs from germline. The CDR3 DNA follows: TGTGCCAGCAGTCCCGGACCAGCGGGTCCATGGGAGCAGTTCTTC. Amino acids: CASSPGPAGPWEQFF. This rearrangement joins TRBV10-3 to TRBJ2-1, with D maybe TRBD2 (6 bases). Germline CDR1 and CDR2: ENHRY and SYGVKD. The CDR3 runs to 15 residues.

On this clonotype itself: One end of the junction varies from germline; a read error may be responsible. The CDR3: CSASQAHTYKQYF. CDR3 nucleotides: TGCAGTGCTAGTCAGGCCCACACCTACAAGCAGTACTTC. The V gene is TRBV20-1, the J gene TRBJ2-7; D remains ambiguous. The CDR3 consists of 13 residues. CDR1 and CDR2 (germline): DFQATT, SNEGSKA (reference sequence).

This clonotype occurred many times. The chain is built from TRBV29-1 and TRBJ1-1, with a possible D match to TRBD1 (5 bases). In germline, CDR1 is SQVTM, CDR2 ANQGSEA. The CDR3 has 14 residues. Trimming pared 5 bases from V and 7 bases from J, leaving 20 bases between. The CDR3 DNA is TGCAGCGTTCGTGAGGGGATCCGGGGGAATGAAGCTTTCTTT. This encodes CSVREGIRGNEAFF.